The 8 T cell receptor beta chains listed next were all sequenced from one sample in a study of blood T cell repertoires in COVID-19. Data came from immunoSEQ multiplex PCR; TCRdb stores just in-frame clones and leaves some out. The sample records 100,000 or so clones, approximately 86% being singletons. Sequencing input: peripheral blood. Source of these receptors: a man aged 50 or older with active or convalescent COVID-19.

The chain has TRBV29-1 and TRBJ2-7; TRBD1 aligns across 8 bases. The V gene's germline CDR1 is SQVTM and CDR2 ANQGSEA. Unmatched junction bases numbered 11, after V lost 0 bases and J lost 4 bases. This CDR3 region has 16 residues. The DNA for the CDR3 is TGCAGCGTTGAAGAATTTCAGGACAGGGTAGGGTACGAGCAGTACTTC. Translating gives CSVEEFQDRVGYEQYF.

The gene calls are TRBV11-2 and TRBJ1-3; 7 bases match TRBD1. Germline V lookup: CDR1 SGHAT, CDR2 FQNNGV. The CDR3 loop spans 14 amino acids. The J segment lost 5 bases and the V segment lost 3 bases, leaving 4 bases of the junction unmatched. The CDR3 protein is CASSLGTARNTIYF. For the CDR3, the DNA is TGTGCCAGCAGCTTGGGGACAGCAAGAAACACCATATATTTT.

The CDR3 DNA reads as TGTGCCAGCAGCCCCTCGGGAGGGGTATATGGCTACACCTTC. Translation: CASSPSGGVYGYTF. V and J are TRBV7-8 and TRBJ1-2; weak D call: TRBD1 (5 bases). Germline CDR1 reads SGHVS; CDR2 reads FQNEAQ. CDR3 length equals 14 residues. The V end lost 5 bases, the J end lost 5 bases, and 15 bases lay between the germline ends.

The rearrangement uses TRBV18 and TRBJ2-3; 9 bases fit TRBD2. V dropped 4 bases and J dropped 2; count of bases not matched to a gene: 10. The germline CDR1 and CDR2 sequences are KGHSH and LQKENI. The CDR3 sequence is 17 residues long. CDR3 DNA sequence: TGTGCCAGCTCACGTCCAGGGACTAGCAGACACACAGATACGCAGTATTTT. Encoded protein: CASSRPGTSRHTDTQYF.

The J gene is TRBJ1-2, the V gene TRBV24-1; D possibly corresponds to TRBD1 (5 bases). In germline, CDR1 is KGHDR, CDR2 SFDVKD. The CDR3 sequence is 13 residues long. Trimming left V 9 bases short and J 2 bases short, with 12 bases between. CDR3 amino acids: CATRGDTNYGYTF. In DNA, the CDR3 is TGTGCCACCCGGGGGGATACCAACTATGGCTACACCTTC.

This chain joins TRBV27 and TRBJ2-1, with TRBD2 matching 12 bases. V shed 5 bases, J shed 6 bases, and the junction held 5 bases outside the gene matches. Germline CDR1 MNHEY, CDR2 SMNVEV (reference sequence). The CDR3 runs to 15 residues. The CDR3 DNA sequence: TGTGCCAGCAGTCCCGGACTAGCGGGAATCAATGAGCAGTTCTTC. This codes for CASSPGLAGINEQFF.

In DNA, the CDR3 is TGTGCCAGCAGTGATCAGGGAAGAGGTTACAATGAGCAGTTCTTC. Its translation: CASSDQGRGYNEQFF. The rearrangement uses TRBV25-1 and TRBJ2-1; D is possibly TRBD1 (5 bases). The V end was cut by 3 bases, the J end by 4 bases, with 13 bases between. The germline V gene has CDR1 MGHDK and CDR2 SYGVNS. CDR3 length equals 15 residues.

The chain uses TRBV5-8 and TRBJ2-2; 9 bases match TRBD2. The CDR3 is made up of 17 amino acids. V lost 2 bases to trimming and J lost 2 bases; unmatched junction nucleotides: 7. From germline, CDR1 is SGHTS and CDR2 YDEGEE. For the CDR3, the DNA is TGTGCCAGCAGCTTAGAGGGACTAGCCTTTAACACCGGGGAGCTGTTTTTT. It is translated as CASSLEGLAFNTGELFF.